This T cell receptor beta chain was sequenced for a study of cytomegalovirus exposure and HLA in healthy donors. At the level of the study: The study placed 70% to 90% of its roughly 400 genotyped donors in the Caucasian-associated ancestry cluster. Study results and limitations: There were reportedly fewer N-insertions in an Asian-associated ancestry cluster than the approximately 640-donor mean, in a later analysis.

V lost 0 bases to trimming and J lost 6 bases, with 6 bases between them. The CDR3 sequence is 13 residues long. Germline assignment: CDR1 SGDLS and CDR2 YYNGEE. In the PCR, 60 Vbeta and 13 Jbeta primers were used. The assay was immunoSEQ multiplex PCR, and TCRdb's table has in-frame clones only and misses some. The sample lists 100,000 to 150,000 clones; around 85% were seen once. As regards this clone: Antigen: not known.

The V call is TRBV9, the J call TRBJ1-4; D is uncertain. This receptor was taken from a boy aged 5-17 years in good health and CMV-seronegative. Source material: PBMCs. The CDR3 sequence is CASSVVGDEKLFF. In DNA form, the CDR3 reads TGTGCCAGCAGCGTAGTCGGGGATGAAAAACTGTTTTTT.